This T cell receptor (beta chain) was retrieved from a study of molecular identifiers for immune sequencing clone quantification. Overall study findings and caveats: Sharing of a barcode by identical TCR molecules could cause highly expanded clone sizes to be underestimated.

The germline CDR1 and CDR2 sequences are MNHEY and SMNVEV (reference sequence). V dropped 7 bases and J dropped 3 bases, with 17 bases sitting between them. The CDR3 runs 15 residues. Details on this clonotype: Its antigen is currently unknown.

The CD8+CD4-CCR7+CD45RA+ phenotype defined the sorted naive CD8 T cells. Libraries of bulk TCR were made by previously described methods (with listed TCR primers). MiXCR was run by TCRdb on the PCR reads, yielding one entry per CDR3 protein. The table shows some 590,000 distinct CDR3 sequences, with around 25% occurring only once. The sequencing input was naive CD8+ T cells from blood, with Jurkat cell RNA spiked in. Indicated subset: FACS-sorted CD8+CD4-CCR7+CD45RA+ naive T cells. The chain has TRBV27 and TRBJ2-3; perhaps TRBD2 as D (5 bases). This sequence was found in a human donor in good health. Some libraries in this study had Jurkat cell RNA spiked in. The CDR3 loop is CASMLGSSITDTQYF. The CDR3 DNA reads as TGTGCCAGCATGTTAGGGAGTTCAATAACAGATACGCAGTATTTT.